This TCR beta chain was sequenced for a study of blood T cell repertoires in COVID-19. Profiled with immunoSEQ multiplex PCR; TCRdb holds only in-frame clones, not every one. The repertoire has some 220,000 clones, about 85% of them found once; the top ten carry 2.9%. This CDR3 contains 14 residues. Trimming cost V 7 bases and J 1 base, with 10 bases left between them. Germline V lookup: CDR1 MNHNY, CDR2 SVGAGI (reference sequence). Input material: peripheral blood. This chain links TRBV6-6 with TRBJ1-4; D is perhaps TRBD1 (6 bases). This receptor was taken from a man aged 50 to 59 who had recovered from COVID-19. CDR3 residues: CASTKQGTNEKLFF. In DNA form, the CDR3 reads TGTGCCAGCACCAAACAGGGAACTAATGAAAAACTGTTTTTT.